These 7 T cell receptor beta chains were sequenced from one sample in a study of CD8+CD57+ T cells in acquired aplastic anemia (dated by TCRdb to between 2017 and 2018). The sequencer listed for this sample is Illumina HiSeq 2000. Genomic DNA served as template for TCR beta VDJ combination and CDR3 sequence profiling. TCRdb took the public reads, trimmed them with fastp at Q25, ran MiXCR for clone calling and kept in-frame beta chains. Merged by CDR3 protein, the rows form single entries marked with the most common genes and DNA. The sample table lists approximately 270,000 distinct CDR3 sequences, approximately 56% of them with a count of one. Together, the top ten hold roughly 8% of the sample. The specimen sequenced was sorted CD4+, CD8+, or CD8+CD57+ T cells (not recorded which) from PBMCs. The receptors originated from a human donor with severe aplastic anemia or a healthy control (not recorded which).

The V gene is TRBV5-5, the J gene TRBJ2-3; a possible D gene is TRBD1 (6 bases). Germline V lookup: CDR1 SGHKS, CDR2 YYEKEE (reference sequence). V gave up 0 bases and J gave up 11 bases, with 22 bases separating them. This CDR3 comprises 16 residues. CDR3 bases: TGTGCCAGCAGCTTGGAACTAATCCCAGGGGTAAATGAGCAGTATTTT. Translating it yields CASSLELIPGVNEQYF.

The V and J genes are TRBV2 and TRBJ2-7; 7 positions agree with TRBD2. The CDR3 is 14 residues long. The V and J ends lost 4 bases and 7 bases, in that order; junction bases with no gene match: 10. Germline CDR1 and CDR2: SNHLY and FYNNEI. Written as DNA, the CDR3 is TGTGCCAGCAGTGTCGGCGGGAGTCCTGCTGAGCAGTACTTC. Protein: CASSVGGSPAEQYF.

In this sample, this clonotype turned up a few times. V usage is TRBV3-1 and J usage is TRBJ2-2, with D hard to call. CDR3 length: 13 residues. Trimming cost V 6 bases and J 6 bases, with 11 bases left between them. From germline, CDR1 is LGHDT and CDR2 YNNKEL (reference sequence). CDR3 loop: CASSLLEPGELFF. CDR3 DNA: TGTGCCAGCAGTCTCTTGGAGCCCGGGGAGCTGTTTTTT.

The sample holds a few counts of this clonotype. For the CDR3, the DNA is TGTGCCATCAGTGAGGGCAGGGGGGTCTATGGCTACACCTTC. Translated: CAISEGRGVYGYTF. This chain joins TRBV10-3 and TRBJ1-2, with 7 positions matching TRBD1. Germline CDR1 reads ENHRY; CDR2 reads SYGVKD. V shed 2 bases, J shed 4 bases, and the junction held 4 bases outside the gene matches. This CDR3 region has 14 residues.

This chain links TRBV24-1 with TRBJ2-7; 9 nucleotides agree with TRBD1. The J segment lost 6 bases and the V segment lost 5 bases, leaving 16 bases of the junction unmatched. The CDR3 extends over 17 amino acids. CDR1 is KGHDR, CDR2 SFDVKD, per germline. The DNA of the CDR3 is TGTGCCACCAGTGCTCCGAACCCACAGGGGGCTGTGGTCGAGCAGTACTTC. Translated: CATSAPNPQGAVVEQYF.

The chain is built from TRBV6-2 or TRBV6-3 and TRBJ1-1; D is uncertain. Trimming took 6 bases from V and 4 from J, leaving 9 bases between them. In germline, CDR1 is MNHEY, CDR2 SVGEGT. The CDR3 length is 12 residues. CDR3 loop: CASSTLFTEAFF. The DNA for the CDR3 is TGTGCCAGCAGCACGCTATTCACTGAAGCTTTCTTT.

The table lists this clonotype with a count of one. V and J are TRBV2 and TRBJ2-2; the D is unclear. The germline V gene has CDR1 SNHLY and CDR2 FYNNEI. The CDR3 extends over 15 amino acids. Trimming took 3 bases from V and 0 from J, leaving 8 bases between them. CDR3 nucleotide sequence: TGTGCCAGCAGTGACAGAGATCCGAACACCGGGGAGCTGTTTTTT. This sequence encodes CASSDRDPNTGELFF. Full variable domain (missing parts from reference TRBV2 and TRBJ2-2): EPEVTQTPSHQVTQMGQEVILRCVPISNHLYFYWYRQILGQKVEFLVSFYNNEISEKSEIFDDQFSVERPDGSNFTLKIRSTKLEDSAMYFCASSDRDPNTGELFFGEGSRLTVL.